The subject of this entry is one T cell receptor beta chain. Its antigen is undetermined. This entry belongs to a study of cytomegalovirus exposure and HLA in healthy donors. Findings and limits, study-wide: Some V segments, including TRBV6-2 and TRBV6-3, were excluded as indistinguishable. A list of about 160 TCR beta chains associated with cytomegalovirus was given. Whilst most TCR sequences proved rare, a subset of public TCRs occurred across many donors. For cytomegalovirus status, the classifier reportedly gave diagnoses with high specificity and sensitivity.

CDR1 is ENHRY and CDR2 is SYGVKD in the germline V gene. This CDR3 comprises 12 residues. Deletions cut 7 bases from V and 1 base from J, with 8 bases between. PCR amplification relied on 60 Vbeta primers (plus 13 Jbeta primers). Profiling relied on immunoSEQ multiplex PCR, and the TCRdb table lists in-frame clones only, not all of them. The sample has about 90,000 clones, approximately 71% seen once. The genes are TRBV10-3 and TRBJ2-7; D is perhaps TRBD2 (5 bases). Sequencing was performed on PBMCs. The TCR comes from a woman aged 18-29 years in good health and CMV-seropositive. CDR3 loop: CAITPGSYEQYF. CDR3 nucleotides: TGTGCCATCACCCCGGGGTCCTACGAGCAGTACTTC.